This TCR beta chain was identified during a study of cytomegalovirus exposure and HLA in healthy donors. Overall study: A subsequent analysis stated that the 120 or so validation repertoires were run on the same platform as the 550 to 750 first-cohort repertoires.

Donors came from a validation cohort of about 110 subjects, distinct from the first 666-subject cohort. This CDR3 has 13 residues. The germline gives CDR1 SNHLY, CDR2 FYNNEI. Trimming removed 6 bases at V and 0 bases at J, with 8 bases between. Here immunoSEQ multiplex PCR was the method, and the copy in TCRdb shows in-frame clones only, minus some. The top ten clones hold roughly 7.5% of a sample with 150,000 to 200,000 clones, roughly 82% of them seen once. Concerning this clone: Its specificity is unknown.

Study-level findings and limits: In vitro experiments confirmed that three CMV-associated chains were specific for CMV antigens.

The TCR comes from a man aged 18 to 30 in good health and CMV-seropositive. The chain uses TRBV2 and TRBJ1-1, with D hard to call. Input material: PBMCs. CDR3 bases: TGTGCCAGCAGAGCCTTCCTGAACACTGAAGCTTTCTTT. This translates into CASRAFLNTEAFF.